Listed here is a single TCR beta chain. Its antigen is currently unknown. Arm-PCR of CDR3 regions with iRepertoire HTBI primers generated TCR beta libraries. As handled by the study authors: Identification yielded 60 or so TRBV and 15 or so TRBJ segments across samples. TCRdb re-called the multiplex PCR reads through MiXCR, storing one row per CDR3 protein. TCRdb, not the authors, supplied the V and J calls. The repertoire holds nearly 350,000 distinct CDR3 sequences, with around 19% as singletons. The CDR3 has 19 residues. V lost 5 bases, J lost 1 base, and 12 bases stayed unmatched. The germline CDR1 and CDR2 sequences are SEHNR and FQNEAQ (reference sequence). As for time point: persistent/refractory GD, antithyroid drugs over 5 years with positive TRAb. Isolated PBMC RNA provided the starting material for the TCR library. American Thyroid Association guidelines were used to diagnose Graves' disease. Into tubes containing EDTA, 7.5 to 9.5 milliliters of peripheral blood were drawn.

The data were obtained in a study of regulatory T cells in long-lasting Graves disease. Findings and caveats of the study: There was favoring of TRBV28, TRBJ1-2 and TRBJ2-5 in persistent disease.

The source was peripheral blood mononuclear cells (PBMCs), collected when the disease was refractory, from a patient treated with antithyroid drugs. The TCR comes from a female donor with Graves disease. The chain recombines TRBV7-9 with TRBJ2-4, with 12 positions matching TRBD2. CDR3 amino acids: CASSARLAGAAGAKNIQYF. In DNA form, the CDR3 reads TGTGCCAGCAGCGCTCGACTAGCGGGAGCAGCGGGGGCCAAAAACATTCAGTACTTC.